This is a list of T cell receptor beta chains from one sample in a study of beta chain features in type 1 diabetes. Sequencing was performed with immunoSEQ multiplex PCR; in TCRdb, only in-frame clones are kept and a portion is missing. The table shows 150,000 to 190,000 clones, with roughly 10% occurring only once. Sequencing was carried out using central memory CD4+ T cells from blood. The source of these receptors is a young man in good health. CDR3s include the opening cysteine and the closing phenylalanine or tryptophan. D genes are given only for firm matches. For some rows the clone size is stated as once, few or many, or as a class when expanded; others skip it.

j_gene | v_gene | d_gene | abundance | CDR3aa | CDR3nt
TRBJ2-3 | TRBV19 | TRBD2 | NA | CASSSRTSVTDTQYF | TGTGCCAGTAGTTCTCGGACTAGCGTCACAGATACGCAGTATTTT
TRBJ2-3 | TRBV5-1 | NA | NA | CASSLEAERDTQYF | TGCGCCAGCAGCTTGGAGGCAGAAAGAGATACGCAGTATTTT
TRBJ2-2 | TRBV14 | NA | NA | CASSHFGAGQWRSTGELFF | TGTGCCAGCAGCCATTTTGGGGCAGGGCAATGGAGGAGCACCGGGGAGCTGTTTTTT
TRBJ1-2 | TRBV6-5 | NA | NA | CASSLAGRDGIYGYTF | TGTGCCAGCAGTTTGGCCGGCCGGGACGGCATCTATGGCTACACCTTC
TRBJ2-3 | TRBV7-2 | TRBD1 | few | CASIKDRTDTQYF | TGTGCCAGCATCAAGGACAGGACAGATACGCAGTATTTT
TRBJ2-3 | TRBV14 | TRBD1 | NA | CASSHLTGGGGTQYF | TGTGCCAGCAGCCACCTAACAGGGGGCGGAGGTACGCAGTATTTT
TRBJ2-5 | TRBV28 | NA | NA | CASRRCTQYF | TGTGCCAGCAGGCGGTGTACCCAGTACTTC
TRBJ1-1 | TRBV29-1 | NA | NA | CSVEPTVNTEAFF | TGCAGCGTTGAACCGACGGTGAACACTGAAGCTTTCTTT
TRBJ1-1 | TRBV4-2 | TRBD1 | few | CASSQSQGAIGTEAFF | TGTGCCAGCAGCCAGTCCCAGGGGGCGATAGGCACTGAAGCTTTCTTT
TRBJ2-1 | TRBV7-9 | NA | NA | CASSLVLAETNEQFF | TGTGCCAGCAGCTTGGTTCTGGCGGAGACGAATGAGCAGTTCTTC
TRBJ2-1 | TRBV25-1 | TRBD1 | many | CASSERGQGGLDEQFF | TGTGCCAGCAGTGAACGGGGACAGGGAGGCTTAGATGAGCAGTTCTTC
TRBJ2-1 | TRBV4-1 | NA | many | CASSLQPLDSDPFNEQFF | TGCGCCAGCAGCCTCCAACCCTTGGACTCTGACCCCTTCAATGAGCAGTTCTTC
TRBJ2-5 | TRBV4-2 | NA | NA | CASSQDGGLGIETQYF | TGTGCCAGCAGCCAAGATGGAGGGCTGGGGATTGAGACCCAGTACTTC
TRBJ2-1 | TRBV5-4 | NA | few | CASKRDRNNEQFF | TGTGCCAGCAAGAGAGACAGGAATAATGAGCAGTTCTTC
TRBJ2-5 | TRBV10-3 | NA | many | CAIRPTGKTQYF | TGTGCCATCAGACCTACAGGGAAGACCCAGTACTTC
TRBJ2-7 | TRBV7-2 | TRBD2 | NA | CASSLRTSSDEQYF | TGTGCCAGCAGCCTCCGGACTAGCAGCGACGAGCAGTACTTC
TRBJ2-1 | TRBV7-9 | NA | many | CASSLGSAKYNEQFF | TGTGCCAGCAGCTTAGGGTCAGCTAAATACAATGAGCAGTTCTTC
TRBJ2-3 | TRBV23-1 | TRBD1 | NA | CASSRLGQGAPSTDTQYF | TGCGCCAGCAGTCGCCTAGGACAGGGGGCACCTAGCACAGATACGCAGTATTTT
TRBJ2-2 | TRBV19 | TRBD1 | NA | CASSTTGAGELFF | TGTGCCAGTAGTACCACAGGGGCCGGGGAGCTGTTTTTT
TRBJ1-1 | TRBV4-2 | NA | many | CASSQEIVTAEAFF | TGTGCCAGCAGCCAAGAGATAGTGACAGCCGAAGCTTTCTTT
TRBJ1-2 | TRBV7-9 | NA | few | CASSLALTRSANGYTF | TGTGCCAGCAGCTTAGCGCTAACTCGCTCAGCCAATGGCTACACCTTC
TRBJ2-6 | TRBV28 | NA | NA | CASSDRSSGANVLTF | TGTGCCAGCAGCGACAGGAGCTCTGGGGCCAACGTCCTGACTTTC
TRBJ2-3 | TRBV2 | TRBD2 | few | CASTELAGGPGQYF | TGTGCCAGCACGGAACTAGCGGGGGGGCCGGGGCAGTATTTT